A single sample gave rise to the 16 T cell receptor beta chains below, sequenced in a study of T cell responses to AZD1222 COVID-19 vaccine. This table comes from immunoSEQ multiplex PCR, and its TCRdb copy is limited to in-frame clones, with some not included. Of roughly 150,000 clones in the sample, 90% to 95% were seen once. The sequencing used peripheral blood, collected 28 days after the second AZD1222 dose. These receptors originate from an adult who received the AZD1222 COVID-19 vaccine.

The chain has TRBV5-1 and TRBJ2-5; D possibly corresponds to TRBD1 (6 bases). Germline lookup yields CDR1 SGHRS and CDR2 YFSETQ. The length of the CDR3 is 13 residues. The germline V and J ends were trimmed by 3 bases and 5 bases, with 11 bases remaining between them. Written as DNA, the CDR3 is TGCGCCAGCAGCTCACAGGGTTCGGAGACCCAGTACTTC. This translates into CASSSQGSETQYF.

This clone appeared a single time. This chain links TRBV27 with TRBJ1-1, with a weak D call TRBD1 (5 bases). Deletions cut 5 bases from V and 1 base from J, with 11 bases between. CDR1 and CDR2 (germline): MNHEY, SMNVEV (reference sequence). The CDR3 consists of 14 residues. CDR3 region: CASSPGTSNTEAFF. The CDR3 DNA follows: TGTGCCAGCAGTCCCGGGACGTCGAACACTGAAGCTTTCTTT.

The CDR3 region is CASSLEAGVAHEQYF. The CDR3 DNA follows: TGTGCCAGCAGCTTAGAAGCGGGAGTTGCCCACGAGCAGTACTTC. V usage is TRBV7-2 and J usage is TRBJ2-7; TRBD2 agrees at 8 bases. The CDR3 totals 15 residues. Germline V gene data show CDR1 as SGHTA and CDR2 as FQGNSA. Unmatched junction bases numbered 7, after V lost 1 base and J lost 5 bases.

This CDR3 is CASSVGQGYNSPLHF. The CDR3 DNA sequence: TGTGCCAGCAGCGTGGGACAGGGTTATAATTCACCCCTCCACTTT. This chain joins TRBV11-2 and TRBJ1-6; 9 positions match TRBD1. The germline CDR1 and CDR2 sequences are SGHAT and FQNNGV. CDR3 length: 15 residues. V lost 5 bases and J lost 4; bases outside the gene matches: 3. Variable domain in full (rest from reference TRBV11-2 and TRBJ1-6): EAGVAQSPRYKIIEKRQSVAFWCNPISGHATLYWYQQILGQGPKLLIQFQNNGVVDDSQLPKDRFSAERLKGVDSTLKIQPAKLEDSAVYLCASSVGQGYNSPLHFGNGTRLTVT.

This clone appeared a single time. The V and J genes are TRBV4-1 and TRBJ2-3, with D possibly matching TRBD2 (7 bases). V lost 4 bases, J lost 4 bases, and 21 bases lay in between. CDR1 is MGHRA and CDR2 is YSYEKL in the germline V gene. The CDR3 runs to 17 residues. The CDR3: CASSPHPGAGAPDTQYF. The CDR3 DNA reads as TGCGCCAGCAGCCCACACCCAGGGGCGGGAGCTCCAGATACGCAGTATTTT.

The rearrangement joins TRBV30 to TRBJ2-7, with D unresolved. The CDR3 sequence is 14 residues long. V was trimmed by 5 bases and J by 0 bases, leaving 14 bases between them. Germline V gene data show CDR1 as GTSNPN and CDR2 as SVGIG (reference sequence). CDR3 in amino acids: CAWGQGPISYEQYF. The CDR3 DNA reads TGTGCCTGGGGTCAAGGCCCCATCTCCTACGAGCAGTACTTC. Drawing the rest from reference TRBV30 and TRBJ2-7, the complete variable domain is SQTIHQWPATLVQPVGSPLSLECTVEGTSNPNLYWYRQAAGRGLQLLFYSVGIGQISSEVPQNLSASRPQDRQFILSSKKLLLSDSGFYLCAWGQGPISYEQYFGPGTRLTVT.

A word on this clone: At the DNA level, this CDR3 is encoded by other sequences in the same sample as well. The rearrangement joins TRBV5-1 to TRBJ2-1; the D call may be TRBD1 or TRBD2 (5 bases each). CDR1 and CDR2 (germline): SGHRS, YFSETQ. Trimming removed 5 bases from V and 0 bases from J, with 9 bases in between. This CDR3 is built from 14 residues. CDR3 sequence: CASSWGNSYNEQFF. DNA of the CDR3: TGCGCCAGCAGTTGGGGGAACTCCTACAATGAGCAGTTCTTC.

The CDR3 protein is CASSPTTERGNTIYF. CDR3 nucleotide sequence: TGTGCCAGCAGCCCTACCACGGAGAGGGGAAACACCATATATTTT. The chain combines TRBV7-2 with TRBJ1-3; D is unresolved. Germline loops: CDR1 SGHTA, CDR2 FQGNSA. Trimming removed 5 bases at V and 4 bases at J, with 15 bases between. The CDR3 contains 15 residues.

The chain carries TRBV5-8 and TRBJ1-6; 7 positions match TRBD1. The junction had 3 bases not matched to a gene; V was cut back by 3 bases and J by 0 bases. Germline lookup yields CDR1 SGHTS and CDR2 YDEGEE. This CDR3 contains 16 residues. The CDR3 DNA reads TGTGCCAGCAGCTACGACAGGGTCTCCTATAATTCACCCCTCCACTTT. Translated, it gives CASSYDRVSYNSPLHF.

This chain joins TRBV19 and TRBJ1-6; tentatively, D is TRBD1 (5 bases). Germline V gene data show CDR1 as LNHDA and CDR2 as SQIVND (reference sequence). The V and J ends lost 4 bases and 7 bases respectively, with 14 bases between them. CDR3 length: 15 amino acids. Here the CDR3 reads CASSTGHNENSPLHF. The DNA for the CDR3 is TGTGCCAGTAGTACTGGACACAACGAAAATTCACCCCTCCACTTT. The full variable domain, rest sourced from reference TRBV19 and TRBJ1-6, is DGGITQSPKYLFRKEGQNVTLSCEQNLNHDAMYWYRQDPGQGLRLIYYSQIVNDFQKGDIAEGYSVSREKKESFPLTVTSAQKNPTAFYLCASSTGHNENSPLHFGNGTRLTVT.

The V call is TRBV3-1 (or the pseudogene TRBV3-2), the J call TRBJ2-1, with D perhaps matching TRBD2 (6 bases). V lost 1 base and J 2 bases, leaving 15 bases between the germline ends. Germline CDR1 LGHDT, CDR2 YNNKEL (reference sequence). The CDR3 length is 17 residues. CDR3 sequence reads: CASSQGMAGTTYNEQFF. CDR3 sequence (DNA): TGTGCCAGCAGCCAAGGAATGGCGGGAACGACCTACAATGAGCAGTTCTTC.

The chain links TRBV19 to TRBJ1-2; D might be TRBD1 (6 bases). Germline V lookup: CDR1 LNHDA, CDR2 SQIVND (reference sequence). This CDR3 spans 12 amino acids. Trimming stripped 4 bases from V and 8 bases from J, with 11 bases between. The DNA of the CDR3 is TGTGCCAGTAGTAACAGGGTCGGCGGCTACACCTTC. This translates into CASSNRVGGYTF.

The CDR3 nucleotides read TGTGCCAGCAGCATGGGTCTAGCGGGGGGGACCGGGGAGCTGTTTTTT. This sequence encodes CASSMGLAGGTGELFF. The chain couples TRBV5-4 to TRBJ2-2, with TRBD2 matching 12 bases. Germline values: CDR1 SGHNT, CDR2 YYREEE (reference sequence). The CDR3 has 16 residues. After removal of 4 bases from V and 5 bases from J, the junction contained 6 bases not matched to a gene.

This chain links TRBV19 with TRBJ1-6; D is unresolved. From germline, CDR1 is LNHDA and CDR2 SQIVND (reference sequence). This CDR3 has 14 amino acids. The germline V and J ends were trimmed by 3 bases and 9 bases, with 12 bases remaining between them. The CDR3, as DNA: TGTGCCAGTAGTATGTCGGGGTTCAGTTCACCCCTCCACTTT. It yields the protein CASSMSGFSSPLHF.

This clone appeared a single time. The chain joins TRBV5-1 to TRBJ1-4; 8 bases line up with TRBD1. V dropped 4 bases and J dropped 3; count of bases not matched to a gene: 8. This CDR3 is built from 16 residues. In germline, CDR1 is SGHRS, CDR2 YFSETQ. The CDR3 here is CASSPGTGSANEKLFF. The CDR3 region has the DNA TGCGCCAGCAGCCCTGGGACAGGTTCCGCTAATGAAAAACTGTTTTTT.

The chain carries TRBV27 and TRBJ1-1; D gene uncertain. CDR1 MNHEY and CDR2 SMNVEV come from the germline V gene (reference sequence). V lost 5 bases and J 0 bases, leaving 10 bases between the germline ends. The CDR3 has 14 amino acids. The CDR3 spells CASSRRTVNTEAFF. The CDR3 DNA sequence: TGTGCCAGCAGTCGACGTACGGTGAACACTGAAGCTTTCTTT.